This T cell receptor (beta chain) stems from a study of shared T cell receptors in the human thymus. The sample holds a few counts of this clone. The repertoire was sequenced with immunoSEQ multiplex PCR; TCRdb's copy has only in-frame clones and lacks some. Among roughly 410,000 clones listed, 95% were seen once. The CDR3 is 15 amino acids. Germline V lookup: CDR1 LNHDA, CDR2 SQIVND (reference sequence). V was trimmed by 1 base and J by 0 bases, leaving 7 bases between them. The sequenced sample consisted of thymocytes. V and J are TRBV19 and TRBJ1-5, with D hard to call. The TCR originated in a human donor. CDR3: CASSIVGNSNQPQHF. The CDR3 nucleotides read TGTGCCAGTAGTATAGTAGGGAATAGCAATCAGCCCCAGCATTTT. Variable domain in full (rest from reference TRBV19 and TRBJ1-5): DGGITQSPKYLFRKEGQNVTLSCEQNLNHDAMYWYRQDPGQGLRLIYYSQIVNDFQKGDIAEGYSVSREKKESFPLTVTSAQKNPTAFYLCASSIVGNSNQPQHFGDGTRLSIL.